Many counts were recorded for the clone carrying this TCR beta chain. The data stem from a study of identical twins. Each CDR3 protein gets one entry after TCRdb re-called the 5' RACE reads with MiXCR. Of 700,000 or so distinct CDR3 sequences in the sample, around 8.6% were seen once. These data were also filed under a second study, of yellow fever vaccine responses in identical twins.

This receptor was obtained from a woman between 18 and 29 years old in good health. Sequencing used PBMCs.

The CDR3 sequence: CASSLGRTRSGSQYF. DNA for the CDR3: TGTGCCAGCAGTTTAGGACGGACACGGTCAGGGTCCCAGTACTTC. The V gene is TRBV12-3 or TRBV12-4, the J gene TRBJ2-5; D might be TRBD1 (5 bases). This CDR3 has 15 amino acids. V lost 1 base to trimming and J lost 9 bases, with 18 bases between them.